This T cell receptor beta chain was captured by sequencing in a study of CD8+ T cells in alopecia areata. Findings and caveats of the study: Patients shared TCRs less clearly than mice did, possibly for HLA-related reasons.

Treatment specified: oral pan-JAK inhibitor, 5-10 mg twice daily. The sorting of PBMCs gave CD4+ and CD8+ T cells. To note about this clone: Its antigen is as yet unknown.

Following extraction, RNA underwent reverse transcription to cDNA, which served as the sequencing template. Assay used: immunoSEQ multiplex PCR; TCRdb lists only in-frame clones, some missing. Among some 200,000 clones listed, more than 45% were seen once. This CDR3 comprises 15 residues. V shed 1 base and J 4 bases; nucleotides not matched to a gene: 4. Germline V gives CDR1 SGHTA, CDR2 FQGNSA. This clonotype originated in a human donor with alopecia areata. Sample: CD4+ T cells sorted from blood, taken at week 4, from a patient treated with tofacitinib. This rearrangement joins TRBV7-2 to TRBJ1-5; 7 bases line up with TRBD1. This chain's CDR3 is CASSLVGTANQPQHF. DNA for the CDR3: TGTGCCAGCAGCTTAGTGGGGACAGCTAATCAGCCCCAGCATTTT.